This passage covers 5 T cell receptor beta chains from one sample sequenced in a study of shared clonotypes between healthy human individuals. Only in-frame clones appear in the TCRdb table, and some are missing; sequencing was by immunoSEQ multiplex PCR. The data show about 480,000 clones, more than 65% seen once. Sequencing input: PBMCs. Source of these receptors: a woman in her forties in good health. Some clones in this sample may be carry-over from other donors' samples.

The CDR3 loop is CASSLRQAREQYF. CDR3 bases: TGTGCCAGCAGCTTGAGGCAAGCGCGGGAGCAGTACTTC. The gene calls are TRBV5-4 and TRBJ2-7; no reliable D call. Trimming took 1 base from V and 7 from J, leaving 12 bases between them. The CDR3 is 13 residues long. Germline lookup yields CDR1 SGHNT and CDR2 YYREEE (reference sequence).

This chain uses TRBV6-6 with TRBJ1-2, with D perhaps TRBD1 (5 bases). Germline loops: CDR1 MNHNY, CDR2 SVGAGI (reference sequence). Trimming stripped 0 bases from V and 11 bases from J, with 22 bases between. This CDR3 has 16 residues. CDR3 region: CASSYSGRAVDGGYTF. In DNA form, the CDR3 reads TGTGCCAGCAGTTACTCGGGTAGGGCCGTGGATGGGGGTTACACCTTC.

The table lists this clone with a few counts. The chain uses TRBV18 and TRBJ2-7; TRBD2 agrees at 12 bases. The germline V gene has CDR1 KGHSH and CDR2 LQKENI. Trimming cost V 1 base and J 3 bases; bases outside gene matches: 4. The CDR3 length is 16 residues. The CDR3 sequence is CASSPRASGRGYEQYF. CDR3 sequence (DNA): TGTGCCAGCTCACCACGGGCTAGCGGGAGGGGCTACGAGCAGTACTTC.

CDR3: CASSRRDSSSGGANVLTF. In DNA form, the CDR3 reads TGCGCCAGCAGTAGGAGGGACAGCTCTTCCGGTGGGGCCAACGTCCTGACTTTC. The chain recombines TRBV10-1 with TRBJ2-6; D is perhaps TRBD1 (7 bases). V lost 5 bases, J lost 3 bases, and 20 bases lay in between. Germline assignment: CDR1 WNHNN and CDR2 SYGVQD (reference sequence). The CDR3 runs 18 residues.

Only one count was recorded for this clone. The chain employs TRBV2 and TRBJ2-7; D is unresolved. Trimming took off 5 bases at V and 1 base at J, with 12 bases between the two ends. CDR3 length: 14 residues. The germline V gene has CDR1 SNHLY and CDR2 FYNNEI. CDR3 in DNA: TGTGCCAGCAGTCCCATTGGGCCTTCCTACGAGCAGTACTTC. It specifies CASSPIGPSYEQYF.